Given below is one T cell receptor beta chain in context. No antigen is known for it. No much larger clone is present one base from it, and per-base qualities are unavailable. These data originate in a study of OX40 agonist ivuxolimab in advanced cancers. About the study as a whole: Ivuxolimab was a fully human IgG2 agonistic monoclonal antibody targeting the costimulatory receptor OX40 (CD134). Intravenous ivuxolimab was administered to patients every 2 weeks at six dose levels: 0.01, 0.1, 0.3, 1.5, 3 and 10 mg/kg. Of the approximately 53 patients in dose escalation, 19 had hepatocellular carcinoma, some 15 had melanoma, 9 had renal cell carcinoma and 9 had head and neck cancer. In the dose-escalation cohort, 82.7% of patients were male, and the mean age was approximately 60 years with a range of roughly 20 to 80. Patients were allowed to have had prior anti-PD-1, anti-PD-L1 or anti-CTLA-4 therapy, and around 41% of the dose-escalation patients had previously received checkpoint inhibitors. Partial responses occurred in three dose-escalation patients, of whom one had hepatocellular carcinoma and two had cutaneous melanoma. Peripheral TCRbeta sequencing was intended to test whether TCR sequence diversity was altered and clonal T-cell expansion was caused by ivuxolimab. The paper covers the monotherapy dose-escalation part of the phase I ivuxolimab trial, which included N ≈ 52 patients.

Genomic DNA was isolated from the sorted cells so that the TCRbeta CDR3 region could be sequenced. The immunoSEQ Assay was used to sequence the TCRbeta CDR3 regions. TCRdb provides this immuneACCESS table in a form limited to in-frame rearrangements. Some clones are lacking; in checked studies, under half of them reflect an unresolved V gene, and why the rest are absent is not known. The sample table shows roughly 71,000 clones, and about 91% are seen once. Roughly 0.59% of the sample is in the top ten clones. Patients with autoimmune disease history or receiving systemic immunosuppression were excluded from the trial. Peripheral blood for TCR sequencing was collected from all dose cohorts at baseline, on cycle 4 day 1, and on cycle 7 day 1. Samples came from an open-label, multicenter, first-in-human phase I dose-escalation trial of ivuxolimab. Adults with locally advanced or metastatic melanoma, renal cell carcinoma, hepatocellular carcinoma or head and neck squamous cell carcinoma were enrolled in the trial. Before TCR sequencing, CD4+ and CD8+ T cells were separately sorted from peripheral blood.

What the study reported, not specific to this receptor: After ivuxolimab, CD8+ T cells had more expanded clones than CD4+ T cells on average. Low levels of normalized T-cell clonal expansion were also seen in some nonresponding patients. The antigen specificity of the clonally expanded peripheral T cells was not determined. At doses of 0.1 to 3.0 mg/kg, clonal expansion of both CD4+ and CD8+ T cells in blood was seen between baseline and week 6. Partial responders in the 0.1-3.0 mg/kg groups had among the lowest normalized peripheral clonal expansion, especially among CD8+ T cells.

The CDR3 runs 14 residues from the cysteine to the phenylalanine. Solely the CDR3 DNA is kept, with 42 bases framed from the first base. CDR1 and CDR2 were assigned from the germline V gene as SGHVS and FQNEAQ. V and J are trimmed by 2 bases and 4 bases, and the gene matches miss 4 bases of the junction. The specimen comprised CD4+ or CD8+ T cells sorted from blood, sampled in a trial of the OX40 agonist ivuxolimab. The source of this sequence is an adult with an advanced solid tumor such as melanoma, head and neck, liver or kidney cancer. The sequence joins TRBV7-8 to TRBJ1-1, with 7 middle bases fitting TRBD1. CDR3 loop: CASSLQGVGTEAFF. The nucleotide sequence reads TGTGCCAGCAGCTTACAGGGGGTCGGCACTGAAGCTTTCTTT.